The 6 T cell receptor beta chains listed next were all sequenced from one sample in a study of cytomegalovirus exposure and HLA in healthy donors listed by TCRdb under 2017. Library preparation used the immunoSEQ multiplex PCR assay. A mixture of 60 forward primers for TCR Vbeta segments and 13 reverse primers for TCR Jbeta segments was used in the multiplex PCR. TCRdb retrieved this table from immuneACCESS and kept in-frame rearrangements only. Not all clones are present; in checked studies, unresolved V genes account for under half, and no reason is known for the remainder. This sample gives 100,000 or so clones in total; 79% of them show up just once. Jointly, the top ten make up roughly 3.7% of the sample. The sample was PBMCs. The receptors were gathered from a female donor in good health and CMV-seropositive.

The CDR3 bases are TGTGCCAGCAGTCTAGACAGGGGGGCCACCGGGGAGCTGTTTTTT. This sequence encodes CASSLDRGATGELFF. This chain links TRBV6-5 with TRBJ2-2; 9 nucleotides match TRBD1. The junction had 5 bases not matched to a gene; V was cut back by 5 bases and J by 4 bases. The CDR3 loop spans 15 amino acids. Germline lookup yields CDR1 MNHEY and CDR2 SVGAGI.

The chain links TRBV30 to TRBJ2-7, with TRBD1 matching over 11 bases. From germline, CDR1 is GTSNPN and CDR2 SVGIG (reference sequence). J gave up 4 bases and V 8 bases, and 16 bases lay outside the gene matches. This CDR3 has 16 residues. The CDR3 here is CARGSGRDRGLYEQYF. DNA for the CDR3: TGTGCCCGTGGATCGGGCCGGGACAGGGGGTTGTACGAGCAGTACTTC.

This clone was seen a handful of times. This chain connects TRBV30 to TRBJ2-7, with D perhaps TRBD2 (6 bases). This CDR3 is built from 11 residues. The V gene lost 2 bases and the J gene lost 5 bases, with 7 bases spanning the gap. Germline V gene data show CDR1 as GTSNPN and CDR2 as SVGIG (reference sequence). CDR3 amino acids: CAWSWRDEQYF. CDR3 nucleotides: TGTGCCTGGAGTTGGAGGGACGAGCAGTACTTC.

This clone turned up a few times. The V and J genes are TRBV6-6 and TRBJ1-1; D ambiguous. CDR3 length equals 14 residues. The ends were cut back, 6 bases at V and 6 bases at J, with 17 bases in the middle. Germline CDR1 MNHNY, CDR2 SVGAGI (reference sequence). The CDR3 is CASSPQSGRAEAFF. CDR3 DNA sequence: TGTGCCAGCAGCCCCCAAAGCGGGAGAGCTGAAGCTTTCTTT.

The chain couples TRBV7-9 to TRBJ1-1; tentative D call: TRBD1 (6 bases). Trimming removed 5 bases at V and 1 base at J, with 17 bases between. Germline CDR1 is SEHNR and CDR2 is FQNEAQ (reference sequence). CDR3 length: 16 residues. CDR3 amino acids: CASSPSGGPGNTEAFF. CDR3 sequence (DNA): TGTGCCAGCAGCCCGTCCGGGGGGCCGGGGAACACTGAAGCTTTCTTT.

The chain combines TRBV6-5 with TRBJ1-2; TRBD1 matches 10 bases. The CDR3 runs 13 residues. V trimming: 4 bases; J trimming: 10 bases; junction bases outside the gene matches: 6. The V gene's germline CDR1 is MNHEY and CDR2 SVGAGI. CDR3 region: CASSSGTGAIYTF. The CDR3 DNA reads as TGTGCCAGCAGTTCCGGGACAGGGGCTATCTACACCTTC.